This T cell receptor beta chain was retrieved from a study of T cells in Graves' hyperthyroidism and ophthalmopathy. Study observations and caveats: Researchers report that a 13 V-J model separated ophthalmopathy from stable hyperthyroidism. Peripheral blood also featured most of the thyroid clonotypes expanded above 0.001.

Regions amplified from RNA transcripts were the TCR beta CDR3 regions. RT-PCR in the first round (using the HTBI primer set) targeted the TCR CDR3. TCRdb used MiXCR to reprocess the multiplex PCR reads, holding one entry per CDR3 protein. This table has approximately 560,000 distinct CDR3 sequences, about 43% appearing once. As for this clonotype: Its antigen is not known.

V was cut by 5 bases and J by 7 bases, with 9 bases left in between. CDR1 SEHNR and CDR2 FQNEAQ come from the germline V gene (reference sequence). The CDR3 consists of 11 residues. If no ophthalmopathy progression occurred within 18 months, Graves' hyperthyroidism was stable. Patients aged 18 to 65 had newly diagnosed hyperthyroidism of under 2 months' duration. The V call is TRBV7-9, the J call TRBJ2-7, with D possibly matching TRBD1 (5 bases). The receptor comes from a woman between 18 and 29 years old with Graves' hyperthyroidism. The sequenced sample consisted of peripheral blood or thyroid tissue (not recorded which). CDR3 residues: CASSRGQEQYF. The CDR3 DNA follows: TGTGCCAGCAGCAGGGGCCAGGAGCAGTACTTC.